The source of this T cell receptor beta chain is a study of T-cell memory formation after mild COVID-19. This clonotype was observed a few times. Its specificity is not known. Via MiXCR, TCRdb re-called the 5' RACE reads, giving one row per CDR3 protein. In the table there are tens of thousands of distinct CDR3 sequences, roughly 13% of which are singletons. V lost 4 bases to trimming and J lost 0 bases, with 7 bases between them. The CDR3 is 15 amino acids. Germline loops: CDR1 SGHVS, CDR2 FNYEAQ. Notes on the study in general: Mainly in CM and EM were contracting CD4+ clones; CD8+ were in EMRA. SARS-CoV-2 specificity was not confirmed for second-wave clones peaking on day 37. Pre-infection memory already had some responding clones, implying cross-reactive memory joined. Day 15 to 85 contracting clones showed balanced CD4/CD8; day 15 to 37 expanders favored CD4+.

Source material: PBMCs or a T cell subset sorted from them (not recorded which). This sequence joins TRBV7-6 and TRBJ2-6; D is undetermined. This TCR came from a man aged 18-30 years who had mild COVID-19 (a few samples of this study predate the infection). Cell type and time point are not known. The CDR3 spells CASSSGDSGANVLTF. DNA of the CDR3: TGTGCCAGCAGCTCAGGAGACTCTGGGGCCAACGTCCTGACTTTC.